This entry lists 7 T cell receptor beta chains sequenced from one sample in a study of blood T cell repertoires in COVID-19. TCRdb keeps only in-frame clones here, not all; method: immunoSEQ multiplex PCR. This table has under 350,000 clones, approximately 83% appearing once. Sequencing used PBMCs or T cells enriched from blood (not recorded which). Receptors originate from a woman aged 40 to 49 with acute COVID-19.

The chain uses TRBV10-2 and TRBJ2-2; D uncertain. Germline V gene sequence: CDR1 WSHSY, CDR2 SAAADI. The length of the CDR3 is 14 residues. V lost 4 bases and J lost 1, with 7 bases in between. The CDR3 sequence: CASSGQWNTGELFF. The CDR3 DNA is TGCGCCAGCAGTGGCCAGTGGAACACCGGGGAGCTGTTTTTT.

The chain is built from TRBV11-2 and TRBJ2-3; TRBD2 matches 13 bases. The CDR3 has 17 residues. Trimming took 2 bases from V and 4 from J; bases not matched to a gene: 6. The germline CDR1 and CDR2 sequences are SGHAT and FQNNGV. The CDR3 spells CASSLRGLAGTSDTQYF. Written as DNA, the CDR3 is TGTGCCAGCAGCTTACGGGGACTAGCGGGGACGTCAGATACGCAGTATTTT.

The V and J genes are TRBV7-2 and TRBJ2-3, with TRBD2 as a possible D gene (7 bases). Germline CDR1 SGHTA, CDR2 FQGNSA. V lost 7 bases, J lost 0 bases, and 17 bases lay in between. There are 16 residues in the CDR3. CDR3 DNA sequence: TGTGCCAGCATCCAAACGGGGGGCGTTAGCACAGATACGCAGTATTTT. Translation gives CASIQTGGVSTDTQYF.

This clone was found a few times. This chain uses TRBV7-9 with TRBJ2-1; 10 bases agree with TRBD1. The CDR3 sequence is 14 residues long. The V gene end was trimmed by 6 bases and the J gene end by 8 bases; junction bases not matched to a gene: 7. Germline CDR1 and CDR2: SEHNR and FQNEAQ (reference sequence). CDR3 DNA sequence: TGTGCCAGCAGTCCCGGGACAGGGGCTGATGAGCAGTTCTTC. Translation gives CASSPGTGADEQFF.

This chain connects TRBV24-1 to TRBJ2-3, with D maybe TRBD2 (6 bases). This CDR3 is 15 amino acids long. Germline loops: CDR1 KGHDR, CDR2 SFDVKD. Trimming took off 9 bases at V and 1 base at J, with 16 bases between the two ends. The CDR3 DNA reads TGTGCCACCGCGGGGCTAGCGAAGGGCACAGATACGCAGTATTTT. Translated, it gives CATAGLAKGTDTQYF.

The chain links TRBV11-2 to TRBJ2-1; 8 bases line up with TRBD2. V shed 5 bases and J 8 bases; nucleotides not matched to a gene: 11. CDR1 and CDR2 (germline): SGHAT, FQNNGV. CDR3 length: 15 amino acids. CDR3 amino acids: CASSVNAGTRDEQFF. DNA for the CDR3: TGTGCCAGCAGCGTAAACGCCGGGACTAGAGATGAGCAGTTCTTC.

CDR3: CASSPYRAAQPQHF. CDR3 DNA sequence: TGTGCCAGCAGCCCCTACAGGGCAGCCCAGCCCCAGCATTTT. The chain is built from TRBV7-2 and TRBJ1-5; the D gene is possibly TRBD1 (6 bases). Germline V CDR1 and CDR2: SGHTA, FQGNSA. V lost 5 bases and J 7 bases, leaving 15 bases between the germline ends. The CDR3 contains 14 residues.